This T cell receptor (beta chain) was observed in a study of blood T cell repertoires in COVID-19. The CDR3 extends over 13 amino acids. V lost 0 bases and J lost 14, with 14 bases in between. CDR1 and CDR2 from the germline V gene are MNHEY and SVGAGI. Libraries were prepared by immunoSEQ multiplex PCR; TCRdb keeps only in-frame clonotypes and omits some of them. This sample has fewer than 250,000 clones, with approximately 90% found just once. This clonotype was sampled from a middle-aged woman in a cohort exposed to, infected with or recovered from COVID-19 (not recorded which). The chain links TRBV6-5 to TRBJ1-5, with a tentative D call TRBD1 (5 bases). The sequencing input was PBMCs or T cells enriched from blood (not recorded which). The DNA for the CDR3 is TGTGCCAGCAGTTACTCAGGGGAGGCCGTTAAGCATTTT. It is translated as CASSYSGEAVKHF.